This passage covers 20 T cell receptor beta chains from one sample sequenced in a study of blood T cell repertoires in COVID-19. Sequenced by immunoSEQ multiplex PCR; TCRdb stores in-frame clones only, minus some. The sample yields around 260,000 clones, 70% to 90% seen once. Sequenced sample: peripheral blood. The source is a man in his thirties or forties with active or convalescent COVID-19.

This clone has only one observation. The V call is TRBV2, the J call TRBJ2-2; 7 bases map to TRBD1. Germline V gives CDR1 SNHLY, CDR2 FYNNEI. V dropped 6 bases and J dropped 1; count of bases not matched to a gene: 5. The CDR3 loop spans 15 amino acids. CDR3 in amino acids: CASRTGTVNTGELFF. The CDR3 DNA is TGTGCCAGCAGGACCGGGACAGTGAACACCGGGGAGCTGTTTTTT.

The V gene is TRBV7-9, the J gene TRBJ2-7, with D possibly TRBD1 on 6 matching bases. V was shortened by 3 bases and J by 2 bases, with 11 bases between the two germline ends. The CDR3 extends over 14 amino acids. Germline CDR1 is SEHNR and CDR2 is FQNEAQ (reference sequence). The DNA for the CDR3 is TGTGCCAGCAGCTTTTTGGACAGTCCCTACGAGCAGTACTTC. Residues: CASSFLDSPYEQYF.

The V and J genes are TRBV11-2 and TRBJ2-5, with D maybe TRBD2 (5 bases). Germline lookup yields CDR1 SGHAT and CDR2 FQNNGV. The length of the CDR3 is 14 residues. Trimming left V 1 base short and J 1 base short, with 7 bases between. CDR3 bases: TGTGCCAGCAGCTTAGCGGGGAGCCAAGAGACCCAGTACTTC. Translated: CASSLAGSQETQYF.

The chain combines TRBV3-1 (or the pseudogene TRBV3-2) with TRBJ2-5; no clear D. This CDR3 has 12 amino acids. Trimming removed 5 bases from V and 5 bases from J, with 9 bases in between. Germline V CDR1 and CDR2: LGHDT, YNNKEL (reference sequence). The CDR3 sequence is CASSTRAETQYF. CDR3 nucleotides: TGTGCCAGCAGCACCCGAGCTGAGACCCAGTACTTC.

The chain employs TRBV30 and TRBJ1-2, with 7 positions matching TRBD1. CDR3 size: 15 residues. The germline V gene has CDR1 GTSNPN and CDR2 SVGIG (reference sequence). Trimming removed 0 bases from V and 8 bases from J; junction bases left unmatched: 12. The CDR3 DNA reads as TGTGCCTGGAGTGTAGTACTTTTGGCAGGGGGAGGCTACACCTTC. Protein product: CAWSVVLLAGGGYTF. The full variable domain, in which reference TRBV30 and TRBJ1-2 provide the parts outside the CDR3, is SQTIHQWPATLVQPVGSPLSLECTVEGTSNPNLYWYRQAAGRGLQLLFYSVGIGQISSEVPQNLSASRPQDRQFILSSKKLLLSDSGFYLCAWSVVLLAGGGYTFGSGTRLTVV.

The CDR3 is CASSYQGWAFF. CDR3 in DNA: TGTGCCAGCAGTTACCAGGGTTGGGCTTTCTTT. V usage is TRBV6-6 and J usage is TRBJ1-1; maybe TRBD1 (5 bases). CDR1 is MNHNY, CDR2 SVGAGI, per germline (reference sequence). The CDR3 consists of 11 residues. V was clipped by 2 bases and J by 11 bases, with 9 bases between them.

In its sample, this clone was seen a few times. This rearrangement joins TRBV3-1 (or the pseudogene TRBV3-2) to TRBJ2-3, with D possibly matching TRBD1 (6 bases). Per the germline V gene, CDR1 is LGHDT and CDR2 is YNNKEL (reference sequence). The CDR3 has 17 amino acids. Trimming removed 3 bases at V and 1 base at J, with 17 bases between. CDR3 residues: CASSQQLGGRRTDTQYF. The CDR3 nucleotides read TGTGCCAGCAGCCAGCAACTTGGGGGCCGACGCACAGATACGCAGTATTTT.

The rearrangement links TRBV11-3 to TRBJ1-1; no reliable D call. This CDR3 has 11 amino acids. The germline CDR1 and CDR2 sequences are SGHNT and YENEEA. V was shortened by 4 bases and J by 4 bases, with 4 bases between the two germline ends. CDR3 nucleotide sequence: TGTGCCAGCAGCTCCGGCACTGAAGCTTTCTTT. It encodes CASSSGTEAFF.

This clone was counted between two and nine times. V gene TRBV9 combines with J gene TRBJ1-2, with D perhaps TRBD1 (6 bases). The V gene lost 2 bases and the J gene lost 4 bases, with 18 bases spanning the gap. CDR1 is SGDLS, CDR2 YYNGEE, per germline. This CDR3 contains 16 residues. CDR3 in DNA: TGTGCCAGCAGCGTCCATCGGACAGAAGCCGCCTATGGCTACACCTTC. Protein product: CASSVHRTEAAYGYTF.

Only a few counts were recorded for this clone. The chain carries TRBV6-1 and TRBJ2-1; 7 bases are a match to TRBD1. Per the germline V gene, CDR1 is MNHNS and CDR2 is SASEGT. The CDR3 contains 15 residues. The V gene end was trimmed by 1 base and the J gene end by 6 bases; junction bases not matched to a gene: 6. The chain's CDR3 is CASSEGRSGGNEQFF. For the CDR3, the DNA is TGTGCCAGCAGTGAAGGGAGATCAGGGGGCAATGAGCAGTTCTTC.

The chain couples TRBV12-3 or TRBV12-4 to TRBJ2-5; 9 nucleotides align to TRBD1. The CDR3 is 13 amino acids. The V and J ends lost 6 bases and 5 bases, in that order; junction bases with no gene match: 4. The CDR3 DNA is TGTGCCAGCAGCTGGACAGGGGACGAGACCCAGTACTTC. This gives the protein CASSWTGDETQYF.

The chain is built from TRBV5-1 and TRBJ2-2; 8 bases align to TRBD1. Trimming took 4 bases from V and 8 from J; bases not matched to a gene: 4. Germline assignment: CDR1 SGHRS and CDR2 YFSETQ. CDR3 length: 13 amino acids. CDR3 amino acids: CASSQGARGELFF. CDR3 DNA sequence: TGCGCCAGCAGCCAGGGGGCGCGAGGGGAGCTGTTTTTT. Together with reference TRBV5-1 and TRBJ2-2, the CDR3 gives the full variable domain: KAGVTQTPRYLIKTRGQQVTLSCSPISGHRSVSWYQQTPGQGLQFLFEYFSETQRNKGNFPGRFSGRQFSNSRSEMNVSTLELGDSALYLCASSQGARGELFFGEGSRLTVL.

The chain links TRBV4-1 to TRBJ1-2, with D perhaps TRBD1 (6 bases). In germline, CDR1 is MGHRA, CDR2 YSYEKL. The CDR3 loop spans 18 amino acids. V lost 2 bases to trimming and J lost 4 bases, with 23 bases between them. CDR3 amino acids: CASSQQPSQGTQGYGYTF. CDR3 sequence (DNA): TGCGCCAGCAGCCAACAACCATCACAGGGCACTCAGGGCTATGGCTACACCTTC.

The genes are TRBV7-9 and TRBJ2-7, with TRBD2 matching over 7 bases. The CDR3 totals 13 residues. Per germline, CDR1 SEHNR and CDR2 FQNEAQ (reference sequence). The V gene end was trimmed by 1 base and the J gene end by 9 bases; junction bases not matched to a gene: 6. This CDR3 is CASSLEGRDGQYF. The CDR3 DNA reads TGTGCCAGCAGCTTAGAAGGGAGGGACGGGCAGTACTTC.

This sequence joins TRBV7-2 and TRBJ2-7; TRBD1 agrees at 7 bases. V shed 2 bases and J 2 bases; nucleotides not matched to a gene: 12. Germline V gene lookup returns CDR1 SGHTA and CDR2 FQGNSA. The CDR3 consists of 17 residues. The CDR3 nucleotides are TGTGCCAGCAGCTTAATGGCCTCCGGGACAGCAGCCTACGAGCAGTACTTC. Protein: CASSLMASGTAAYEQYF.

The chain is built from TRBV29-1 and TRBJ1-5; D is perhaps TRBD1 (5 bases). There are 13 residues in the CDR3. Germline V gives CDR1 SQVTM, CDR2 ANQGSEA. V lost 5 bases, J lost 3 bases, and 11 bases lay in between. CDR3 sequence: CSVRGVLNQPQHF. In DNA, the CDR3 is TGCAGCGTTCGGGGGGTCCTCAATCAGCCCCAGCATTTT.

This chain joins TRBV7-7 and TRBJ2-7, with 10 bases identical to TRBD2. Germline values: CDR1 SSHAT, CDR2 FNYEAQ (reference sequence). There are 17 residues in the CDR3. With V trimmed by 7 bases and J by 7 bases, 19 bases remained unmatched. DNA of the CDR3: TGTGCCAGCATCCTACTCCAGGGTAGCGGGGGGTTTCTGGAGCAGTACTTC. Translating gives CASILLQGSGGFLEQYF.

In this sample, this clone turned up a few times. The rearrangement links TRBV6-6 to TRBJ1-6; 8 positions agree with TRBD1. Per germline, CDR1 MNHNY and CDR2 SVGAGI (reference sequence). Trimming removed 6 bases from V and 7 bases from J; junction bases left unmatched: 5. The CDR3 loop spans 14 amino acids. Here the CDR3 reads CASRPGQVNSPLHF. CDR3 nucleotides: TGTGCCAGCAGACCGGGACAGGTGAATTCACCCCTCCACTTT.

This clone was observed a few times. The CDR3 DNA reads TGTGCCAGCAGTCCCAGGGACTATGGCTACACCTTC. Its translation is CASSPRDYGYTF. The chain is built from TRBV12-3 or TRBV12-4 and TRBJ1-2; TRBD1 is a possible D gene (5 bases). The V end lost 5 bases, the J end lost 3 bases, and 7 bases lay between the germline ends. The length of the CDR3 is 12 residues.

Concerning this clone itself: This sample includes further DNA sequences coding for the same CDR3. The chain recombines TRBV6-1 with TRBJ2-6; 7 bases fit TRBD1. Germline V CDR1 and CDR2: MNHNS, SASEGT. V gave up 2 bases and J gave up 0 bases; unmatched junction bases: 7. This CDR3 has 18 amino acids. CDR3 coding DNA: TGTGCCAGCAGTGAAAAAGGGGGCGCCAGCTCTGGGGCCAACGTCCTGACTTTC. Its translation: CASSEKGGASSGANVLTF.